This T cell receptor beta chain stems from a study of cytomegalovirus exposure and HLA in healthy donors. General observations from the study: Diagnosis of cytomegalovirus status made by the classifier reportedly showed high specificity and sensitivity. Many donors carried some public TCRs, although rarity characterized most TCR sequences.

For this clone: Its antigen is still unknown.

PCR employed 60 Vbeta and 13 Jbeta primers. Clones were sequenced by immunoSEQ multiplex PCR, and TCRdb holds only the in-frame ones, with some missing. The specimen's table records 130,000 or so clones. This clonotype originated in a man aged 18 to 30 in good health and CMV-seronegative. The sequenced sample was PBMCs.

The CDR3 spells CASSQDKEQFF. CDR3 coding DNA: TGTGCCAGCAGCCAAGATAAAGAGCAGTTCTTC. The chain recombines TRBV14 with TRBJ2-1; no firm D call. In germline, CDR1 is SGHDN, CDR2 FVKESK. V lost 0 bases and J lost 10, with 4 bases in between. The CDR3 is 11 amino acids.